This is a list of T cell receptor beta chains from one sample in a study of cytomegalovirus exposure and HLA in healthy donors. Produced via immunoSEQ multiplex PCR; TCRdb's table is partial and in-frame only. The sample includes some 130,000 clones, 65% to 90% seen only once; the top ten take around 1.3%. The sequencing input was PBMCs. The receptors originated from a girl aged 2 to 9 in good health and CMV-seronegative. CDR3s include the opening cysteine and the closing phenylalanine or tryptophan. Fields, in order: CDR3 DNA, CDR3 protein, clone size, J gene, D gene, V gene. D genes are given only for firm matches. For some rows the clone size is stated as once, few or many, or as a class when expanded; others skip it.

CDR3nt: TGTGCCAGCAGTTTAAATCGGGGGTTGGAAGAGCAGTACTTC; CDR3aa: CASSLNRGLEEQYF; abundance: .; j_gene: TRBJ2-7; d_gene: .; v_gene: TRBV28
CDR3nt: TGTGCCAGCAGCAAAGAGAGGGGAACCGGGACAGGGGAAGAGACCCAGTACTTC; CDR3aa: CASSKERGTGTGEETQYF; abundance: .; j_gene: TRBJ2-5; d_gene: .; v_gene: TRBV21-1
CDR3nt: TGTGCCAGCAGCTTAGAGGGGCAGGGGGCAGATACGCAGTATTTT; CDR3aa: CASSLEGQGADTQYF; abundance: .; j_gene: TRBJ2-3; d_gene: TRBD1; v_gene: TRBV13
CDR3nt: TGTGCCAGCAGCCCCCAAAATGGGCACAATGAGCAGTTCTTC; CDR3aa: CASSPQNGHNEQFF; abundance: .; j_gene: TRBJ2-1; d_gene: .; v_gene: TRBV7-3
CDR3nt: TGTGCCAGCAGTTACGGCGGCCCGGAGCAGTACTTC; CDR3aa: CASSYGGPEQYF; abundance: .; j_gene: TRBJ2-7; d_gene: .; v_gene: TRBV6-7
CDR3nt: TGTGCCATCAGGGGGACTAGCGGCAGTAACACAGATACGCAGTATTTT; CDR3aa: CAIRGTSGSNTDTQYF; abundance: .; j_gene: TRBJ2-3; d_gene: TRBD2; v_gene: TRBV10-3
CDR3nt: TGCAGCGTTCGGGACAGGGAAAATGGAAACACCGGGGAGCTGTTTTTT; CDR3aa: CSVRDRENGNTGELFF; abundance: few; j_gene: TRBJ2-2; d_gene: TRBD1; v_gene: TRBV29-1
CDR3nt: TGTGCCAGCAGCGTACTGGGGGCCACTGAAGCTTTCTTT; CDR3aa: CASSVLGATEAFF; abundance: .; j_gene: TRBJ1-1; d_gene: .; v_gene: TRBV9
CDR3nt: TGTGCCAGCAGTGAACAACAGAGCTCCTACAATGAGCAGTTCTTC; CDR3aa: CASSEQQSSYNEQFF; abundance: .; j_gene: TRBJ2-1; d_gene: .; v_gene: TRBV2
CDR3nt: TGTGCCAGCAGCTCCGCGACTAGCGGGAGAATCGGAGAGACCCAGTACTTC; CDR3aa: CASSSATSGRIGETQYF; abundance: .; j_gene: TRBJ2-5; d_gene: TRBD2; v_gene: TRBV5-4
CDR3nt: TGTGCCAGCACCCGGGGGACAGGTATGGAGGAGACCCAGTACTTC; CDR3aa: CASTRGTGMEETQYF; abundance: few; j_gene: TRBJ2-5; d_gene: TRBD1; v_gene: TRBV7-2
CDR3nt: TGTGCCAGCAGCCGCCTACCTAGCGGGAGGTTGGGAGAGACCCAGTACTTC; CDR3aa: CASSRLPSGRLGETQYF; abundance: .; j_gene: TRBJ2-5; d_gene: TRBD2; v_gene: TRBV7-8
CDR3nt: TGTGCCACCAGCAGGTCCGGGTTCTACGAGCAGTACTTC; CDR3aa: CATSRSGFYEQYF; abundance: once; j_gene: TRBJ2-7; d_gene: .; v_gene: TRBV15
CDR3nt: TGTGCCAGCAGGACGGGGGGGAGCGGCTACACCTTC; CDR3aa: CASRTGGSGYTF; abundance: .; j_gene: TRBJ1-2; d_gene: .; v_gene: TRBV27
CDR3nt: TGCGCCAGCAGCTTGAACAGGTTGAACACTGAAGCTTTCTTT; CDR3aa: CASSLNRLNTEAFF; abundance: .; j_gene: TRBJ1-1; d_gene: .; v_gene: TRBV5-1
CDR3nt: TGTGCCAGCAGACAGAAGAGCACCGGGGAGCTGTTTTTT; CDR3aa: CASRQKSTGELFF; abundance: .; j_gene: TRBJ2-2; d_gene: .; v_gene: TRBV6-5
CDR3nt: TGTGCCACCAGCAGCTCAACTTCCAAAAATCAGCCCCAGCATTTT; CDR3aa: CATSSSTSKNQPQHF; abundance: .; j_gene: TRBJ1-5; d_gene: .; v_gene: TRBV15
CDR3nt: TGTGCCAGCAGTTACTCACAGGGGGCGTACGAGCAGTACTTC; CDR3aa: CASSYSQGAYEQYF; abundance: few; j_gene: TRBJ2-7; d_gene: TRBD1; v_gene: TRBV6-5
CDR3nt: TGTGCCAGCAGCGTAGGGGCGGGAATTTTCTCCTACAATGAGCAGTTCTTC; CDR3aa: CASSVGAGIFSYNEQFF; abundance: .; j_gene: TRBJ2-1; d_gene: .; v_gene: TRBV9
CDR3nt: TGCGCCAGCATCAGGGGTCCCGAATTCTACGAGCAGTACTTC; CDR3aa: CASIRGPEFYEQYF; abundance: .; j_gene: TRBJ2-7; d_gene: .; v_gene: TRBV5-1
CDR3nt: TGTGCCAGCAGCAAAGAAGGCGGCTCCTACGAGCAGTACTTC; CDR3aa: CASSKEGGSYEQYF; abundance: .; j_gene: TRBJ2-7; d_gene: .; v_gene: TRBV7-2
CDR3nt: TGTGCCAGCAGTGAAGACAGAATATCCTACGAGCAGTACTTC; CDR3aa: CASSEDRISYEQYF; abundance: .; j_gene: TRBJ2-7; d_gene: .; v_gene: TRBV6-1
CDR3nt: TGTGCCAGCAGACCTGGGGACAGGGATTTTGGCTACACCTTC; CDR3aa: CASRPGDRDFGYTF; abundance: .; j_gene: TRBJ1-2; d_gene: TRBD1; v_gene: TRBV5-4
CDR3nt: TGTGCCAGCAGTCCCGACAGGTCAAGGTTGGTCGAGGAGCAGTTCTTC; CDR3aa: CASSPDRSRLVEEQFF; abundance: .; j_gene: TRBJ2-1; d_gene: .; v_gene: TRBV28
CDR3nt: TGTGCCAGCAGTGAAATTGGGCCACTAGAGGAAGATACGCAGTATTTT; CDR3aa: CASSEIGPLEEDTQYF; abundance: .; j_gene: TRBJ2-3; d_gene: .; v_gene: TRBV2
CDR3nt: TGCGCCAGCAGCTGGGGTGCTTGGGGGGAGTCCTCTGGAAACACCATATATTTT; CDR3aa: CASSWGAWGESSGNTIYF; abundance: .; j_gene: TRBJ1-3; d_gene: .; v_gene: TRBV5-1
CDR3nt: TGTGCCTGGGGAGGTAGAGGGGGCAGCTCCTATAATTCACCCCTCCACTTT; CDR3aa: CAWGGRGGSSYNSPLHF; abundance: few; j_gene: TRBJ1-6; d_gene: TRBD1; v_gene: TRBV30
CDR3nt: TGTGCCAGCAGTGAAAGGACAGGGGATGGCTACACCTTC; CDR3aa: CASSERTGDGYTF; abundance: .; j_gene: TRBJ1-2; d_gene: TRBD1; v_gene: TRBV6-1
CDR3nt: TGCGCCAGCAGCCCGCAAACAGGGCCGTACGAGCAGTACTTC; CDR3aa: CASSPQTGPYEQYF; abundance: .; j_gene: TRBJ2-7; d_gene: .; v_gene: TRBV5-1
CDR3nt: TGTGCCAGCAGCTTAGAGGTAGCGGGGGGGCTTTACAATGAGCAGTTCTTC; CDR3aa: CASSLEVAGGLYNEQFF; abundance: once; j_gene: TRBJ2-1; d_gene: TRBD2; v_gene: TRBV7-6
CDR3nt: TGTGCCTGGAGTTTACTAGGGGGGGGCTATGAGCAGTTCTTC; CDR3aa: CAWSLLGGGYEQFF; abundance: .; j_gene: TRBJ2-1; d_gene: .; v_gene: TRBV30
CDR3nt: TGCGCCAGCAGCGCGCTACAGGGGAATGAGCAGTTCTTC; CDR3aa: CASSALQGNEQFF; abundance: .; j_gene: TRBJ2-1; d_gene: TRBD1; v_gene: TRBV5-1
CDR3nt: TGTGCCAGCAGCTTACCCCTCCTAGCGGGATATGACAATGAGCAGTTCTTC; CDR3aa: CASSLPLLAGYDNEQFF; abundance: .; j_gene: TRBJ2-1; d_gene: TRBD2; v_gene: TRBV5-6
CDR3nt: TGTGCCAGCAGTGAAGCTGGACAGGGGATTGTAGTCAACAATGAGCAGTTCTTC; CDR3aa: CASSEAGQGIVVNNEQFF; abundance: .; j_gene: TRBJ2-1; d_gene: TRBD1; v_gene: TRBV6-1
CDR3nt: TGTGCCAGCAGCTTTAGTGGACAGGGTGAGGAATCCTACGAGCAGTACTTC; CDR3aa: CASSFSGQGEESYEQYF; abundance: .; j_gene: TRBJ2-7; d_gene: TRBD1; v_gene: TRBV7-8
CDR3nt: TGTGCCAGCTCTCCGACAACAGGGTTAGACACTGAAGCTTTCTTT; CDR3aa: CASSPTTGLDTEAFF; abundance: .; j_gene: TRBJ1-1; d_gene: .; v_gene: TRBV18
CDR3nt: TGTGCCAGTAGCCCATGGGACACAGGGGAAGCCTACGAGCAGTACTTC; CDR3aa: CASSPWDTGEAYEQYF; abundance: .; j_gene: TRBJ2-7; d_gene: TRBD1; v_gene: TRBV19
CDR3nt: TGTGCCAGCAGCTTTAGGACAGGGAATCAAGCTTTCTTT; CDR3aa: CASSFRTGNQAFF; abundance: few; j_gene: TRBJ1-1; d_gene: TRBD1; v_gene: TRBV7-2
CDR3nt: TGTGCCAGCAGTGAACGGGGACAGGGCCTCTCTTCAGATACGCAGTATTTT; CDR3aa: CASSERGQGLSSDTQYF; abundance: .; j_gene: TRBJ2-3; d_gene: TRBD1; v_gene: TRBV25-1
CDR3nt: TGTGCCAGCAGCTTGGACGGGACAGGGAGGGGAGAGCAGTACTTC; CDR3aa: CASSLDGTGRGEQYF; abundance: .; j_gene: TRBJ2-7; d_gene: TRBD1; v_gene: TRBV5-4